This T cell receptor beta chain was identified in a study of graft-versus-host responses after intestinal transplantation (dated by TCRdb to the early 2020s). For the wider study: The transplants that recipients received were multivisceral, liver-intestinal, or isolated intestinal. Every recipient was given anti-thymocyte globulin induction, followed by around three years of maintenance tacrolimus and steroids. After intestinal transplantation, graft-versus-host and host-versus-graft alloreactive T cell clones in the graft, circulation and bone marrow were tracked using bulk TCR-beta CDR3 sequencing. Alloreactive clones were identified by sequencing pre-transplant mixed lymphocyte reaction products and comparing them with unstimulated pre-transplant donor and recipient T cells. The cohort enrolled 20 to 30 intestinal transplant recipients, one of whom was a retransplant, and a few patients without pretransplant specimens were excluded. A peak of at least 4% donor T cells among recipient peripheral blood mononuclear cells was the definition used for donor T cell macrochimerism. Rather than going through the commercial service, samples from a few later patients were sequenced in-house on an Illumina MiSeq and processed with MiXCR. Study-wide conclusions, independent of this receptor: The relatively low number and heterogeneity of intestinal transplant patients limited the conclusions. Early after transplant, peak levels of circulating GvH clones were found to be associated with declines in HvG clones. GvH clones were found in recipient bone marrow, and some of the GvH clones appeared earlier in ileal mucosa or blood, which is consistent with an intestinal mucosal origin. In patients with donor T cell macrochimerism, the allografts had high GvH to HvG T cell clonal ratios.

The CDR3, cysteine through phenylalanine, is 14 amino acids long. Here the CDR3 DNA is all that survives: 42 bases in frame from base 1. V is pruned by 4 bases and J by 1 base, leaving 1 base of the junction without a gene match. The germline V gene supplies CDR1 MNHEY and CDR2 SVGAGI. The library was prepared using the immunoSEQ multiplex PCR assay. In most patients, genomic DNA was isolated using the Qiagen DNeasy Blood and Tissue Kit and sent frozen to Adaptive Biotechnologies for TCR sequencing. For most patients, genomic DNA was subjected to high-throughput TCR-beta CDR3 sequencing by Adaptive Biotechnologies. The paper's data handling went like this. TCR sequencing data for 15 to 20 patients were retrieved from Adaptive's ImmunoSEQ software; three other patients were processed with MiXCR and VDJtools. CD4 versus CD8 sorting errors were corrected by removing sequences found in both subsets at a frequency ratio below 5:1. CDR3 nucleotide sequences shared by donor and recipient were removed because the origin of these sequences could not be assigned. Alloreactive clones required at least 2-fold expansion over unstimulated cells and minimum CFSE-low frequency of 0.002% (template counts) or 0.001% (read counts). Clones detected in sequenced pre-transplant spleen, lymph node, or MLR CFSE-low populations of the donor or recipient were defined as mappable. Cumulative frequency of alloreactive clones was calculated as a percentage of all sequences weighted by copy number. Sourced from immuneACCESS, this table was stored by TCRdb with only in-frame sequences that have V and J called. A share of the clones is absent; for the studies checked, an unresolved V gene accounts for under half, and the remainder has no known explanation. Clone size and the V and J calls come from that table; the DNA yielded D and trimming. The sample table contains over 100,000 clones; only one count was recorded for about 93% of them. The ten largest clones take up roughly 0.12% of the sample.

The sample's time point label, decoded: cells obtained before transplantation from donor or recipient. CD3+CD4+ and CD3+CD8+ populations were FACS-sorted from unstimulated pre-transplant donor and recipient cells taken from spleen or lymph nodes. Comment on this clone: The specificity of this receptor is unknown. Base qualities are not recorded, but no much larger clone differs from it by a single base.

Sequenced here: unstimulated CD4+ T cells sorted from spleen or lymph node cells, sampled before intestinal transplant. The origin of this receptor is a human donor who received an intestinal transplant. The rearranged chain carries TRBV6-5 and TRBJ1-3; the central 7 bases match TRBD1. The CDR3 sequence is CASSSTGSGNTIYF. The nucleotide sequence is TGTGCCAGCAGTTCGACAGGGTCTGGAAACACCATATATTTT.